This TCR beta chain was captured by sequencing in a study of shared clonotypes between healthy human individuals. Terminally differentiated effector memory CD45RA+ cells were left out of the naive CD8 fraction, which was CD45RO-negative and positively selected for CCR7. The CDR3 extends over 13 amino acids. The ends were cut back, 0 bases at V and 3 bases at J, with 7 bases in the middle. CDR1 is SGHRS, CDR2 YFSETQ, per germline. Remarks on this clone: This sample includes further DNA sequences coding for the same CDR3.

Using immunoSEQ multiplex PCR, the repertoire was profiled, and TCRdb retains in-frame clones only, with some absent. The data hold about 2 million clones, with about 94% observed a single time. This TCR was recovered from a young man in good health. The rearrangement links TRBV5-1 to TRBJ2-7; D is unclear. The sample comprised naive CD8+ T cells sorted from blood. In DNA, the CDR3 is TGCGCCAGCAGCTTGGTTTGGGGCTACGAGCAGTACTTC. It encodes CASSLVWGYEQYF.